This TCR beta chain emerged from a study of early T cells in non-severe SARS-CoV-2 infection (dated by TCRdb to the early 2020s). In the study overall: Bulk RNA from unsorted whole blood was used for TCR sequencing, so alpha and beta chains could not be paired.

Concerning this clonotype: This receptor's antigen is unknown. No base qualities exist here, and no much larger clone lies one base off it.

The study was a case-control design nested within a healthcare worker cohort in London, UK, with weekly nasopharyngeal swab PCR tests and blood sampling. Between 23 and 31 March 2020, the week of the UK lockdown, healthcare workers were enrolled and then followed up weekly for as long as 16 weeks. Study-wide findings and limitations: VDJdb matching was skewed toward anti-spike CD8 responses and likely underestimated virus-specific expansions by missing private and CD4 specificities.

The germline V gene sets CDR1 to KGHSH and CDR2 to LQKENI. The V end loses 6 bases and the J end loses 7 bases, and a stretch of 12 bases separates them. The CDR3 starts with the cysteine, ends with the phenylalanine, and has 12 residues. Of all the DNA, just the CDR3 is kept, 36 bases in frame from base 1. Library preparation was by 5' RACE. The sample was run on a NextSeq 500. Unique molecular identifiers were attached to individual cDNA molecules in the TCR library protocol so that sequencing error and PCR bias could be corrected. Both TCR alpha and beta chains were sequenced, and tight co-correlation was observed between alpha and beta sequence abundances in each sample. In the source study's methods: V gene, J gene and CDR3 annotation of TCR sequences was performed with Decombinator V4. Expanded TCRs were defined as changing significantly between any two time points under a Poisson model with p below 0.0001. TCR abundances were normalised to the total number of TCRs sequenced in each sample and reported as counts per million. TRAV1-2 paired with TRAJ12, TRAJ20 or TRAJ33 defined MAIT TCRs, while TRAV10 paired with TRAJ18 defined iNKT TCRs. VDJdb, accessed 1 November 2021, was searched for CMV, EBV and SARS-CoV-2 annotated TCRs, excluding TCRs annotated for multiple antigens. TCRdb took the public reads, trimmed them with fastp at Q25, ran MiXCR for clone calling and kept in-frame beta chains. Merged by CDR3 protein, the rows form single entries marked with the most common genes and DNA. The V and J calls shown here were made by TCRdb, not taken from the authors' results. The sample has tens of thousands of distinct CDR3 sequences on record, approximately 10% of them singletons. Around 3.7% of the sample is in the top ten clones.

In this chain, TRBV18 is recombined with TRBJ1-1; the D gene cannot be named for sure. Sequencing used whole blood, obtained at baseline. The origin of this receptor is an adult who was a healthcare worker with PCR-confirmed SARS-CoV-2 infection or an uninfected control (not recorded which). CDR3 region: CASSSQIFEAFF. The DNA reads TGTGCCAGCTCTAGCCAGATATTTGAAGCTTTCTTT.